These T cell receptor beta chains were read from a single sample in a study of T cell repertoires in aging, cancer and after chemotherapy. TCRdb reprocessed the multiplex PCR reads with MiXCR, giving one entry per CDR3 protein. The sample has approximately 3,300 distinct CDR3 sequences; about 34% are singletons. Sequenced material: blood. These receptors were taken from a human donor in good health. CDR3s include the opening cysteine and the closing phenylalanine or tryptophan. Each record gives: V gene, D gene, J gene, clone size, CDR3 protein, CDR3 DNA. The D gene is left open where the match is weak. Expanded clones get a size class; other rows say once, few or many, or leave the size out.

TRBV29-1,TRBD2,TRBJ2-2,large,CSVRPGAGRDGELFF,TGCAGCGTCCGCCCCGGAGCAGGGAGGGACGGGGAGCTGTTTTTT
TRBV19,TRBD2,TRBJ2-4,NA,CASSSREGLLAKNIQYF,TGTGCCAGTAGTTCCCGGGAGGGACTCCTAGCCAAAAACATTCAGTACTTC
TRBV11-1,TRBD1,TRBJ1-2,NA,CASSPSGTGTTYGYTF,TGTGCCAGCAGTCCCTCCGGGACAGGAACTACCTATGGCTACACCTTC
TRBV6-1,TRBD2,TRBJ2-7,NA,CASKPTSGAYEQYF,TGTGCCAGCAAGCCAACTAGCGGGGCCTACGAGCAGTACTTC
TRBV6-6,NA,TRBJ2-3,NA,CASTSGSTDTQYF,TGTGCCAGCACATCCGGATCCACAGATACGCAGTATTTT
TRBV11-1,NA,TRBJ1-6,few,CASTASHLNSPLHF,TGTGCCAGCACCGCTAGTCACCTTAATTCACCCCTCCACTTT
TRBV6-2/TRBV6-3,NA,TRBJ2-2,NA,CASRQANTGELFF,TGTGCCAGCCGTCAAGCGAACACCGGGGAGCTGTTTTTT
TRBV6-5,NA,TRBJ1-2,NA,CASSTGLGGYTF,TGTGCCAGCAGTACAGGGCTGGGTGGCTACACCTTC
TRBV6-6,NA,TRBJ2-2,medium-sized,CASSYGRPGELFF,TGTGCCAGCAGTTACGGCAGGCCCGGGGAGCTGTTTTTT
TRBV12-3/TRBV12-4,NA,TRBJ1-1,NA,CASSLVVGGSTEAFF,TGTGCCAGCAGTTTAGTCGTGGGGGGGTCCACTGAAGCTTTCTTT
TRBV11-1,NA,TRBJ2-2,medium-sized,CASSPLPTRRVANTGELFF,TGTGCCAGCAGCCCCCTCCCCACCCGGCGCGTCGCGAACACCGGGGAGCTGTTTTTT
TRBV6-1,NA,TRBJ1-5,NA,CASSASWGQPQHF,TGTGCCAGCAGTGCAAGCTGGGGGCAGCCCCAGCATTTT
TRBV27,NA,TRBJ2-3,few,CASSSQKTAESTDTQYF,TGTGCCAGCAGTTCCCAAAAAACGGCGGAGAGCACAGATACGCAGTATTTT
TRBV6-5,NA,TRBJ1-1,few,CASSYLQDTEAFF,TGTGCCAGCAGTTACCTCCAGGACACTGAAGCTTTCTTT
TRBV19,TRBD2,TRBJ2-6,NA,CASSNGPTSGVSGANVLTF,TGTGCCAGTAGTAACGGTCCGACTAGCGGGGTCTCTGGGGCCAACGTCCTGACTTTC